These T cell receptor beta chains were read from a single sample in a study of neoadjuvant anti-PD-1 for oral cavity cancer. Repertoires were generated with immunoSEQ multiplex PCR, while TCRdb's copy carries only in-frame clones and drops some. The sample has tens of thousands of clones, approximately 80% seen once. Source: PBMCs, taken before nivolumab (anti-PD-1) treatment. The receptors originated from a person aged 40 to 85 with oral cavity squamous cell carcinoma. Both conserved end residues are part of each CDR3. The D gene is left open where the match is weak. Clone size is given for some rows only: seen once, a few or many times, or a class if the clone is expanded.

v_call	d_call	clone_size	j_call	cdr3_aa	cdr3_nt
TRBV18	NA	NA	TRBJ2-7	CASLSGGSYEQYF	TGTGCCAGCTTAAGTGGGGGCTCCTACGAGCAGTACTTC
TRBV27	NA	NA	TRBJ1-2	CASSSGFYGYTF	TGTGCCAGCAGTTCAGGATTCTATGGCTACACCTTC
TRBV11-2	TRBD1	NA	TRBJ2-2	CASSYSGTGRTGELFF	TGTGCCAGCAGCTACTCCGGGACAGGGAGAACCGGGGAGCTGTTTTTT
TRBV19	NA	NA	TRBJ1-2	CASFTAGPYGYTF	TGTGCCAGTTTCACGGCCGGCCCTTATGGCTACACCTTC
TRBV5-1	NA	once	TRBJ2-2	CASSLFPGLGTGELFF	TGCGCCAGCAGCTTGTTTCCGGGGTTAGGGACCGGGGAGCTGTTTTTT
TRBV5-1	NA	NA	TRBJ2-1	CASSPPGGYNEQFF	TGCGCCAGCAGCCCTCCAGGTGGCTACAATGAGCAGTTCTTC
TRBV4-1	TRBD1	NA	TRBJ1-2	CASSKQGKDGYTF	TGCGCCAGCAGCAAACAGGGGAAGGATGGCTACACCTTC
TRBV19	TRBD1	NA	TRBJ1-2	CASSTSPGGHGYTF	TGTGCCAGTAGTACCTCCCCAGGGGGCCATGGCTACACCTTC
TRBV6-5	NA	NA	TRBJ2-5	CASSYPGAGETQYF	TGTGCCAGCAGTTACCCGGGGGCGGGGGAGACCCAGTACTTC
TRBV5-1	TRBD1	once	TRBJ2-7	CASSPPTGDRRTYEQYF	TGCGCCAGCAGCCCACCGACAGGGGACAGGCGAACCTACGAGCAGTACTTC
TRBV5-8	NA	NA	TRBJ1-5	CASVKMGDQPQHF	TGTGCCAGCGTTAAAATGGGGGATCAGCCCCAGCATTTT
TRBV6-1	NA	NA	TRBJ1-2	CASSEDNYGYTF	TGTGCCAGCAGTGAAGATAACTATGGCTACACCTTC
TRBV5-1	NA	NA	TRBJ2-7	CASSLSDPPHYEQYF	TGCGCCAGCAGCCTTAGCGACCCCCCTCACTACGAGCAGTACTTC
TRBV28	NA	NA	TRBJ2-5	CASSLPQKETQYF	TGTGCCAGCAGTTTACCCCAGAAAGAGACCCAGTACTTC
TRBV10-2	TRBD1	NA	TRBJ2-6	CASTPDRGSGANVLTF	TGCGCCAGCACCCCGGACAGGGGATCCGGGGCCAACGTCCTGACTTTC
TRBV6-6	NA	once	TRBJ1-6	CASSYSTGYNSPLHF	TGTGCCAGCAGTTACTCCACAGGATATAATTCACCCCTCCACTTT
TRBV6-4	TRBD1	NA	TRBJ1-2	CASSDLGQGSNYGYTF	TGTGCCAGCAGTGACCTGGGACAGGGTTCTAACTATGGCTACACCTTC
TRBV2	NA	NA	TRBJ2-2	CASSEHKTWTGELFF	TGTGCCAGCAGTGAGCACAAAACTTGGACCGGGGAGCTGTTTTTT
TRBV18	TRBD2	NA	TRBJ2-7	CASSPGLAGGSYEQYF	TGTGCCAGCTCACCAGGTCTAGCGGGGGGGTCCTACGAGCAGTACTTC
TRBV6-5	TRBD1	NA	TRBJ2-2	CASSRTGGSGELFF	TGTGCCAGCAGTCGGACAGGGGGCTCCGGGGAGCTGTTTTTT
TRBV2	NA	few	TRBJ2-2	CASSENRDGELFF	TGTGCCAGCAGTGAAAACAGGGACGGGGAGCTGTTTTTT
TRBV29-1	NA	NA	TRBJ1-1	CSESTNTEAFF	TGCAGCGAGTCAACAAACACTGAAGCTTTCTTT
TRBV7-2	NA	NA	TRBJ2-1	CASRVYGATYNEQFF	TGTGCCAGCAGAGTTTACGGCGCTACCTACAATGAGCAGTTCTTC
TRBV28	NA	NA	TRBJ1-1	CASSSHIMNTEAFF	TGTGCCAGCAGTTCACATATCATGAACACTGAAGCTTTCTTT
TRBV7-2	NA	NA	TRBJ2-5	CASSLLETQYF	TGTGCCAGCAGCTTATTAGAGACCCAGTACTTC
TRBV19	TRBD2	NA	TRBJ2-7	CASSISLAGDEQYF	TGTGCCAGTAGTATCTCACTAGCGGGAGACGAGCAGTACTTC
TRBV15	TRBD2	NA	TRBJ2-5	CATSRGGGTSETQYF	TGTGCCACCAGCAGAGGGGGGGGGACTTCAGAGACCCAGTACTTC
TRBV2	TRBD1	NA	TRBJ1-5	CASSGQANQPQHF	TGTGCCAGCTCAGGACAGGCTAATCAGCCCCAGCATTTT
TRBV6-5	NA	NA	TRBJ1-1	CASSSVVMNTEAFF	TGTGCCAGCAGTTCGGTGGTTATGAACACTGAAGCTTTCTTT
TRBV28	NA	NA	TRBJ1-5	CAGSDSNQPQHF	TGTGCCGGCTCCGATAGCAATCAGCCCCAGCATTTT
TRBV7-2	TRBD2	NA	TRBJ2-5	CASSPAMASGQETQYF	TGTGCCAGCAGCCCAGCGATGGCTAGCGGCCAAGAGACCCAGTACTTC